Listed below are T cell receptor beta chains from one sample, sequenced in a study of molecular identifiers for immune sequencing clone quantification. Each CDR3 protein is one row after TCRdb ran MiXCR on the PCR reads. In the table there are hundreds of thousands of distinct CDR3 sequences, around 25% of which are singletons. The sample taken for sequencing was naive CD8+ T cells from blood, with Jurkat cell RNA spiked in. Receptors originate from a human donor in good health. Some libraries in this study had Jurkat cell RNA spiked in. Each CDR3 is given without its conserved first and last residue. The order of the fields is J gene, V gene, CDR3 protein.

j_gene: TRBJ1-6; v_gene: TRBV27; CDR3aa: ASARDFNSPLH
j_gene: TRBJ1-4; v_gene: TRBV30; CDR3aa: AWSDRTAWELF
j_gene: TRBJ1-1; v_gene: TRBV30; CDR3aa: AWSVGGIWAF
j_gene: TRBJ2-7; v_gene: TRBV6-1; CDR3aa: ASSESPGSGYEQY
j_gene: TRBJ2-3; v_gene: TRBV3-1; CDR3aa: ASSQELSGMTDTQY
j_gene: TRBJ2-1; v_gene: TRBV9; CDR3aa: ASSALESSYNEQF
j_gene: TRBJ2-1; v_gene: TRBV10-2; CDR3aa: ASSDGLAGVDEQF
j_gene: TRBJ2-1; v_gene: TRBV4-1; CDR3aa: ASSPTPSSGGWGEQF
j_gene: TRBJ2-4; v_gene: TRBV5-4; CDR3aa: ASSSGTGVAKNIQY
j_gene: TRBJ1-5; v_gene: TRBV19; CDR3aa: ARGSQPQH
j_gene: TRBJ1-2; v_gene: TRBV11-2; CDR3aa: ASSTGTTNLNYGYT
j_gene: TRBJ2-7; v_gene: TRBV2; CDR3aa: ASNRDQAYEQY
j_gene: TRBJ2-1; v_gene: TRBV29-1; CDR3aa: SEKTSGNTVQF
j_gene: TRBJ2-5; v_gene: TRBV11-3; CDR3aa: ASSLGEAGLQETQY
j_gene: TRBJ2-7; v_gene: TRBV6-2/TRBV6-3; CDR3aa: ASSPLQSSYEQY
j_gene: TRBJ1-2; v_gene: TRBV2; CDR3aa: ASSGGSGGLRHT
j_gene: TRBJ2-4; v_gene: TRBV21-1; CDR3aa: ASSKPGQGVSSVDIQY
j_gene: TRBJ2-1; v_gene: TRBV5-4; CDR3aa: ASKGLAVSEEQF
j_gene: TRBJ2-2; v_gene: TRBV7-6; CDR3aa: ASSYGRDREVSGELF
j_gene: TRBJ2-7; v_gene: TRBV29-1; CDR3aa: SVDPTGTNGEQY
j_gene: TRBJ2-1; v_gene: TRBV12-3/TRBV12-4; CDR3aa: VSSWGTGGWDEQF
j_gene: TRBJ2-7; v_gene: TRBV4-2; CDR3aa: ASSQDPSGGNYEQY
j_gene: TRBJ1-1; v_gene: TRBV27; CDR3aa: ASSLSWAGVPPGTEAF
j_gene: TRBJ2-7; v_gene: TRBV27; CDR3aa: ASSLGPEAFYEQY
j_gene: TRBJ1-6; v_gene: TRBV6-5; CDR3aa: ASSYAEFSPLH
j_gene: TRBJ2-1; v_gene: TRBV7-8; CDR3aa: ASRQGLAGENV
j_gene: TRBJ1-1; v_gene: TRBV4-3; CDR3aa: ASSQDLSGQGQNTEAF
j_gene: TRBJ2-2; v_gene: TRBV28; CDR3aa: ASSLVTGLNPGELF
j_gene: TRBJ2-3; v_gene: TRBV7-8; CDR3aa: VRSWGGGRADTQY
j_gene: TRBJ1-5; v_gene: TRBV4-3; CDR3aa: ASSQDVTNNQPQH
j_gene: TRBJ2-7; v_gene: TRBV7-9; CDR3aa: ASSVSGGEQY
j_gene: TRBJ2-5; v_gene: TRBV30; CDR3aa: AWSVWGLGETQY
j_gene: TRBJ2-2; v_gene: TRBV24-1; CDR3aa: ATSVGTVENTGELF
j_gene: TRBJ2-1; v_gene: TRBV4-3; CDR3aa: AGSQDWRDRSYHGSYNEQF
j_gene: TRBJ2-1; v_gene: TRBV27; CDR3aa: ASSLGGRYNNEQF
j_gene: TRBJ2-1; v_gene: TRBV4-3; CDR3aa: ASSQRDLAGEQF
j_gene: TRBJ2-7; v_gene: TRBV4-2; CDR3aa: ASSQARLYEQY
j_gene: TRBJ2-2; v_gene: TRBV7-9; CDR3aa: ASSPTGGAGTGELF
j_gene: TRBJ2-7; v_gene: TRBV7-9; CDR3aa: ASSGTREPEQY
j_gene: TRBJ1-4; v_gene: TRBV28; CDR3aa: ASSLVRVEKLF
j_gene: TRBJ2-7; v_gene: TRBV7-9; CDR3aa: ASSATSPEQY